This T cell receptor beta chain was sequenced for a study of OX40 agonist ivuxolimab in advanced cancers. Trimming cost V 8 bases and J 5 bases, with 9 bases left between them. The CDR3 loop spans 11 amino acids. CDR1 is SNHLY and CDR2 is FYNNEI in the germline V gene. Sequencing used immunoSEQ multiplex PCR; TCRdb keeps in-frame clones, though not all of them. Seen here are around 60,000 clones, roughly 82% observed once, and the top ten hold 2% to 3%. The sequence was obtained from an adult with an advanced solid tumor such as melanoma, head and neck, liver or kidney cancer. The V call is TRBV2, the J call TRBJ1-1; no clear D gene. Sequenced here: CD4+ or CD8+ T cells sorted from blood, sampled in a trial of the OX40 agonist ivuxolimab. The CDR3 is CASQGRTEAFF. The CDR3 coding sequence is TGTGCCAGCCAAGGACGGACTGAAGCTTTCTTT.